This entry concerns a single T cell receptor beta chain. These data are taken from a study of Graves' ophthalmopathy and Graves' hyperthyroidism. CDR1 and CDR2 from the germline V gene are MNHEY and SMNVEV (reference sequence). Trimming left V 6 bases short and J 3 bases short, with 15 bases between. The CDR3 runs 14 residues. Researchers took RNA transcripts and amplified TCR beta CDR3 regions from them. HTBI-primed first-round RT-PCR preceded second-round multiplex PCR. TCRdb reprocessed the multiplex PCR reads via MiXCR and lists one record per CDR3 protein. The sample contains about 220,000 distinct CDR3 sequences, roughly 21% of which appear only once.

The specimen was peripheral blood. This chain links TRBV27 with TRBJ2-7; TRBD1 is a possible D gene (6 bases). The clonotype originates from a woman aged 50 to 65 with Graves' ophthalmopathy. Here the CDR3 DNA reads TGTGCCAGCAGCCCCCCGGGACACTTCTACGAGCAGTACTTC. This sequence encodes CASSPPGHFYEQYF.